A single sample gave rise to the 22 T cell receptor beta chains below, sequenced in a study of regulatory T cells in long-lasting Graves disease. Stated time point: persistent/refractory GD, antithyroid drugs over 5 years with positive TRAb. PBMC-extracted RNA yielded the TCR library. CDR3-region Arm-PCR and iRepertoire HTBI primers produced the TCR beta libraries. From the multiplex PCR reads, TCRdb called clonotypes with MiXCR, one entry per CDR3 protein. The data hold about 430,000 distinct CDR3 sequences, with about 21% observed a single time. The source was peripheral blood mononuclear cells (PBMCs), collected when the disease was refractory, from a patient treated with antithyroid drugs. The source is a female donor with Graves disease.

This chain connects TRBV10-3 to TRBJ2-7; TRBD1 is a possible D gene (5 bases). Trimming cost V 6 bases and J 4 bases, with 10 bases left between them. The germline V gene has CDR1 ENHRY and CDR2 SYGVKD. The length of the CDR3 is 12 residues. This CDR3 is CAISPDSYEQYF. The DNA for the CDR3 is TGTGCCATCAGCCCAGACAGTTACGAGCAGTACTTC.

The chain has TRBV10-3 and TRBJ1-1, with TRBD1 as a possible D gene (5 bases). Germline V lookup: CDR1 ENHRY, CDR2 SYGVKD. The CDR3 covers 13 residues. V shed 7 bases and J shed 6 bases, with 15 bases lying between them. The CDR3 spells CAITGAAFAEAFF. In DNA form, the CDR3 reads TGTGCCATCACCGGGGCGGCCTTCGCTGAAGCTTTCTTT.

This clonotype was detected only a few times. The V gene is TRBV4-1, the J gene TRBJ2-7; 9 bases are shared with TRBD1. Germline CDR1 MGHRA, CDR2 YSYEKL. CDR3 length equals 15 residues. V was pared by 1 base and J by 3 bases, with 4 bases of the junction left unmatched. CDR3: CASSQVQTGGYEQYF. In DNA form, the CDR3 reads TGCGCCAGCAGCCAAGTCCAGACAGGGGGCTACGAGCAGTACTTC.

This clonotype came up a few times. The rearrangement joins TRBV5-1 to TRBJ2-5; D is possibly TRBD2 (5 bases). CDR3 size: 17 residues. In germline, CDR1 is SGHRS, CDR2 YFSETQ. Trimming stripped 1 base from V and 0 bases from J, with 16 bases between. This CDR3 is CASSLSVSRRYQETQYF. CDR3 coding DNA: TGCGCCAGCAGCTTGTCTGTCTCACGGAGGTACCAAGAGACCCAGTACTTC.

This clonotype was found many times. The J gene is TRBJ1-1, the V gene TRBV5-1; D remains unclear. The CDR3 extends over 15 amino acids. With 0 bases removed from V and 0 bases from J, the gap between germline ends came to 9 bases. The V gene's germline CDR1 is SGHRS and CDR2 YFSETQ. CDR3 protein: CASSLDGQVNTEAFF. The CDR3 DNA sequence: TGCGCCAGCAGCTTGGACGGGCAGGTGAACACTGAAGCTTTCTTT.

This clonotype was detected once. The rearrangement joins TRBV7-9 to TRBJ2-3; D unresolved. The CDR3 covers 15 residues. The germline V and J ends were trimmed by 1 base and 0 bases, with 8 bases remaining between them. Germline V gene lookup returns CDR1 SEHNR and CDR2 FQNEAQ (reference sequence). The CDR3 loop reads CASSLGVPSTDTQYF. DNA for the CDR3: TGTGCCAGCAGCTTAGGGGTACCAAGCACAGATACGCAGTATTTT.

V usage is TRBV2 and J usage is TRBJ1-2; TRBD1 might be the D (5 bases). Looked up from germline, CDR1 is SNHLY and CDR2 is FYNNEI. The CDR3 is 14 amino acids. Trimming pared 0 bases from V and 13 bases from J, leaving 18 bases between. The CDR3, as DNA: TGTGCCAGCAGTGAAGCGCGCGGGGCCGGTGGCCGCACCTTC. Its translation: CASSEARGAGGRTF.

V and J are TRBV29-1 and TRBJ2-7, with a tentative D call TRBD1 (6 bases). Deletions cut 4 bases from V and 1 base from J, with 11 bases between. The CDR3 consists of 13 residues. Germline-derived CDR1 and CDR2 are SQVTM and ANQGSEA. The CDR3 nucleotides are TGCAGCGTTGGAGGGGGTCTTTCCTACGAGCAGTACTTC. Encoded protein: CSVGGGLSYEQYF.

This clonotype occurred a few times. Written as DNA, the CDR3 is TGTGCCACCAGCAGAGAGGGGGACGAGCAGTACTTC. Its protein is CATSREGDEQYF. The V and J genes are TRBV15 and TRBJ2-7, with D perhaps TRBD1 or TRBD2 (5 bases each). Trimming pared 0 bases from V and 5 bases from J, leaving 5 bases between. This CDR3 comprises 12 residues. CDR1 and CDR2 from the germline V gene are LNHNV and YYDKDF (reference sequence).

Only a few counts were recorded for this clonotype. The CDR3 DNA reads as TGTGCCAGCAGCTTAGAGATACTAGCGGGGCGCCCGAACACCGGGGAGCTGTTTTTT. Translated: CASSLEILAGRPNTGELFF. This chain uses TRBV7-8 with TRBJ2-2; 10 nucleotides agree with TRBD2. The CDR3 is made up of 19 amino acids. Germline assignment: CDR1 SGHVS and CDR2 FQNEAQ. The junction had 8 bases not matched to a gene; V was cut back by 1 base and J by 0 bases.

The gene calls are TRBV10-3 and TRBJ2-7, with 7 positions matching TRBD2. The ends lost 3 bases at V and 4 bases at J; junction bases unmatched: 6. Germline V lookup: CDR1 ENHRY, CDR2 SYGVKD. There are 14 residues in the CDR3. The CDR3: CAISEVAGAYEQYF. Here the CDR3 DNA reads TGTGCCATCAGTGAAGTGGCGGGAGCTTACGAGCAGTACTTC.

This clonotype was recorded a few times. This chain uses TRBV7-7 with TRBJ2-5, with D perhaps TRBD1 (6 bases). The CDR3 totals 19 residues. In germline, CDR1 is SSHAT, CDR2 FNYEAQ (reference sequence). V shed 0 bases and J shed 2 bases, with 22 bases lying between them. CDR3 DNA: TGTGCCAGCAGCTTAGCGCTGGGACACCCCGGTCGGAAACAAGAGACCCAGTACTTC. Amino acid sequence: CASSLALGHPGRKQETQYF.

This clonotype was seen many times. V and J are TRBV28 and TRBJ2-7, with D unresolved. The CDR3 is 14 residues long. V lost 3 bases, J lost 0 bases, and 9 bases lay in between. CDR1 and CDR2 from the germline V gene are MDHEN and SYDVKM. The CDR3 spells CASSLADPSYEQYF. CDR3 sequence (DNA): TGTGCCAGCAGTTTGGCGGATCCCTCCTACGAGCAGTACTTC.

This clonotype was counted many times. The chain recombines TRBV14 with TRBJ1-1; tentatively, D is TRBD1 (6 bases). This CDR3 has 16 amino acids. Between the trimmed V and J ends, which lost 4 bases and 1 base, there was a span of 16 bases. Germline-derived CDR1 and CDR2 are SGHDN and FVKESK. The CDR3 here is CASSRGGHRTNTEAFF. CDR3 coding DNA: TGTGCCAGCAGCCGGGGGGGGCACAGAACGAACACTGAAGCTTTCTTT.

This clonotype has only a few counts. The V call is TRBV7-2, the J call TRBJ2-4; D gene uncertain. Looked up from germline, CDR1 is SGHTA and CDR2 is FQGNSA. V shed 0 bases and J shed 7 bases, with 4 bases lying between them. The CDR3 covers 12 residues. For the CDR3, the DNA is TGTGCCAGCAGCTTAGCGTTTAACATTCAGTACTTC. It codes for CASSLAFNIQYF. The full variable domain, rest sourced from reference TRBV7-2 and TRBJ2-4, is GAGVSQSPSNKVTEKGKDVELRCDPISGHTALYWYRQSLGQGLEFLIYFQGNSAPDKSGLPSDRFSAERTGGSVSTLTIQRTQQEDSAVYLCASSLAFNIQYFGAGTRLSVL.

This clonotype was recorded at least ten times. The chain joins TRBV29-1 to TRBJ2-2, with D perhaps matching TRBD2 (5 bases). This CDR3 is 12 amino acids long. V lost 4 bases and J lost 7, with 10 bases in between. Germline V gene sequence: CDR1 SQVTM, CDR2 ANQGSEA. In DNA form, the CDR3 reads TGCAGCGTTGTATCCGGGGTCGGGGAGCTGTTTTTT. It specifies CSVVSGVGELFF.

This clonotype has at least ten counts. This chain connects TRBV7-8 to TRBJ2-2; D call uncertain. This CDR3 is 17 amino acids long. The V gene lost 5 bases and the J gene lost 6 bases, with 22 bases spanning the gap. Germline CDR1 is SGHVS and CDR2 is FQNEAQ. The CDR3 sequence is CASSPHLPVFFAGELFF. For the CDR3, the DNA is TGTGCCAGCAGCCCCCACCTTCCGGTGTTTTTTGCCGGGGAGCTGTTTTTT.

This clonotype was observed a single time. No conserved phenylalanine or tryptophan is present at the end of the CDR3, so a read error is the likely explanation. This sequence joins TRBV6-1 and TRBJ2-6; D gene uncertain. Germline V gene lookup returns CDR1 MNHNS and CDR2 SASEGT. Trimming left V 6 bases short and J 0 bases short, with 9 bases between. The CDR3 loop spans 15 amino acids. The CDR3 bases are TGTGCCAGCAGATCCGGGTCCTCTGGGGCCAACGTCCTGACTTCC. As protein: CASRSGSSGANVLTS.

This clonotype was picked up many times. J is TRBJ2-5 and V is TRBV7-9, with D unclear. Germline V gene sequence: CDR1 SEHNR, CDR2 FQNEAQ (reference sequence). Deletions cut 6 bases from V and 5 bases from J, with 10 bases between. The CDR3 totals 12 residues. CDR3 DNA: TGTGCCAGCAGTAGCCAGTTGGAGACCCAGTACTTC. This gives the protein CASSSQLETQYF.

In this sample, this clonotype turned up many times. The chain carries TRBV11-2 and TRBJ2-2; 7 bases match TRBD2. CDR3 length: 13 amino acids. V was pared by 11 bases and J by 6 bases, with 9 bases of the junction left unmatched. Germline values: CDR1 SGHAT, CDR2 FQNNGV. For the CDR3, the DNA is TGTGCCGCCGGGGCGGGAGTGTCCGGGGAGCTGTTTTTT. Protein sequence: CAAGAGVSGELFF.

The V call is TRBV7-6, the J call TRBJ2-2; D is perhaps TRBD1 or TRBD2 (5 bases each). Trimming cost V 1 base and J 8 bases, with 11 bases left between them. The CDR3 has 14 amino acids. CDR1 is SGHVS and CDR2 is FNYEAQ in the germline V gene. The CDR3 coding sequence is TGTGCCAGCAGCTTAGGGGGGAACGCTGGGGAGCTGTTTTTT. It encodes CASSLGGNAGELFF.

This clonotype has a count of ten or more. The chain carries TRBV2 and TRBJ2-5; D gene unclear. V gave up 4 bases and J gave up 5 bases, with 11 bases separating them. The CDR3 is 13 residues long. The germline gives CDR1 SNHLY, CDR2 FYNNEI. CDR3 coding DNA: TGTGCCAGCAGTGGTGGAGCGCGGGAGACCCAGTACTTC. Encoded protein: CASSGGARETQYF.